This TCR beta chain was identified in a study of T cell responses to AZD1222 COVID-19 vaccine (dated by TCRdb to about 2021). Study-wide context: AZD1222 recipients whose second dose came at about 4 weeks and those whose second dose came at about 12 weeks were combined into one group, since spike-specific TCR depth and breadth did not differ between the two schedules. Trial participants were enrolled by age into subgroups of 18-55, 56-69 and 70-plus years, and around 140, 26 and 57 TCR-sequenced participants, respectively, were included in these subgroups. A total of more than 230 trial participants underwent TCR sequencing, of whom some 210 received two doses of AZD1222 and about 25 received two doses of the MenACWY control vaccine. What the research found in general, with its limitations: Reportedly, close to half of the unique spike-specific TCRs recognized epitopes lying outside the regions that are mutated in the B.1.351 and B.1.1.7 variants. The 56-69-year group was small, and its depth increase did not reach significance, likely because of low power. A significant rise in spike-specific TCR breadth and depth was observed after two AZD1222 doses relative to day 0 and relative to MenACWY recipients. The whole spike protein was spanned by vaccine-associated CD4 TCRs, and dominant responses were seen in regions 160-218 and 743-854. Conclusions about previously exposed vaccinees are limited, since just five to seven AZD1222 recipients were seropositive for SARS-CoV-2 at baseline. Participants were mostly white British, with more females than males. The authors suggested clonal diversity may have been underestimated. Because no day 14 peak-response samples were available, repertoires were characterized only after the peak T cell response.

The sample's time point label, decoded: baseline before first vaccination. Vaccinee samples came from UK trials COV001 and COV002, including a single-blind randomized controlled phase 2/3 trial of AZD1222 (ChAdOx1 nCoV-19) in healthy adults. For TCRbeta chain sequencing, PBMC samples from trial participants were taken at day 0 and at day 28 after the second dose. V is cut back by 3 bases and J by 3 bases, with 4 bases in the junction unmatched. The CDR3 starts with the cysteine, ends with the phenylalanine, and has 14 residues. The CDR3 DNA has 42 bases and is translated from base 1. CDR1 is given as MNHEY and CDR2 as SMNVEV, both from the germline V gene (reference sequence). This clone was observed once. Its target antigen remains unknown. Base qualities are missing; no much larger clone stands one base away. The CDR3 regions of human TCRbeta chains were analyzed by immunosequencing. The study's own analysis went as follows. Repertoire TCRs were matched against a reference library of SARS-CoV-2-specific TCRs generated with the MIRA antigen-specificity platform. Breadth was defined as the fraction of unique TCRs that were SARS-CoV-2-associated. Depth was defined as the fraction of total T cells that were SARS-CoV-2-associated. Using the MIRA data, each spike-specific TCR was mapped to the spike region that the TCR reacts to and placed in a CD4 or CD8 class. Log10-transformed breadth and depth values were compared by one-way ANOVA with Sidak's multiple comparisons tests. In its TCRdb copy, this immuneACCESS table keeps in-frame sequences only and misses some clones. Where compared with another copy, unresolved V genes explain less than half of these, and the others have no known cause. The V and J calls and clone size were taken over from that table, and D and trimming were inferred from the DNA. The sample data list roughly 130,000 clones, and 80% to 90% of these were observed just once. Just over 5.5% of the sample goes to the ten largest clones.

The chain is assembled from TRBV27 and TRBJ2-7; 8 of the junction bases match TRBD1. The material was peripheral blood, obtained on day 0 of AZD1222 vaccination. The sequence came from an adult in good health. The DNA sequence is given as TGTGCCAGCAGTTTCCGGGACAGGCACTACGAGCAGTACTTC. Its product reads: CASSFRDRHYEQYF.